Listed here are 18 T cell receptor beta chains from one sample, sequenced in a study of shared clonotypes between healthy human individuals. Libraries were prepared by immunoSEQ multiplex PCR; TCRdb keeps only in-frame clonotypes and omits some of them. Of hundreds of thousands of clones listed, about 96% were seen once; the top ten hold 0.06%. The sample consisted of naive CD4+ T cells sorted from blood. Subset given: CD45RA+ positively selected. These TCRs come from a woman in her 30s in good health.

The CDR3 here is CASSLEGSGPSYEQYF. CDR3 DNA sequence: TGTGCCAGCAGCTTGGAAGGTAGCGGGCCTTCCTACGAGCAGTACTTC. The chain recombines TRBV5-4 with TRBJ2-7, with 7 bases lining up with TRBD2. Trimming took 0 bases from V and 1 from J; bases not matched to a gene: 7. CDR1 is SGHNT, CDR2 YYREEE, per germline (reference sequence). CDR3 length: 16 residues.

The chain has TRBV11-2 and TRBJ2-2, with 9 positions matching TRBD2. With 1 base clipped from V and 7 bases from J, the junction kept 4 bases outside the gene matches. Germline CDR1 reads SGHAT; CDR2 reads FQNNGV. The CDR3 spans 15 residues. This CDR3 is CASSLASGTNGELFF. DNA of the CDR3: TGTGCCAGCAGCTTAGCTAGCGGGACTAACGGGGAGCTGTTTTTT.

This CDR3 reads CASKKSGGTDTQYF. CDR3 in DNA: TGTGCCAGTAAGAAGAGCGGAGGCACAGATACGCAGTATTTT. The rearrangement uses TRBV28 and TRBJ2-3; tentatively, D is TRBD2 (5 bases). V lost 9 bases, J lost 1 base, and 14 bases lay in between. CDR3 length: 14 residues. Per the germline V gene, CDR1 is MDHEN and CDR2 is SYDVKM.

The genes are TRBV2 and TRBJ2-5; maybe TRBD1 (6 bases). Germline CDR1 and CDR2: SNHLY and FYNNEI. Trimming shortened V by 5 bases and J by 1 base, and 11 bases separated the two germline ends. CDR3 length: 14 residues. DNA for the CDR3: TGTGCCAGCAGTCCCGACAGGTCCCAAGAGACCCAGTACTTC. Encoded protein: CASSPDRSQETQYF.

The rearrangement uses TRBV4-1 and TRBJ2-7; 7 nucleotides align to TRBD1. Looked up from germline, CDR1 is MGHRA and CDR2 is YSYEKL. CDR3 length: 15 residues. Unmatched junction bases numbered 8, after V lost 1 base and J lost 5 bases. CDR3 sequence reads: CASSQADRDTDEQYF. In DNA form, the CDR3 reads TGCGCCAGCAGCCAAGCCGACAGGGACACTGACGAGCAGTACTTC.

The chain joins TRBV2 to TRBJ1-1; D is perhaps TRBD1 (5 bases). The ends were cut back, 11 bases at V and 1 base at J, with 20 bases in the middle. CDR1 and CDR2 from the germline V gene are SNHLY and FYNNEI. This CDR3 has 15 residues. CDR3 nucleotides: TGTGCCTCTACGCGGGGGGTAAGCGCGAACACTGAAGCTTTCTTT. It specifies CASTRGVSANTEAFF.

V gene TRBV19 combines with J gene TRBJ2-5, with 9 nucleotides matching TRBD1. Germline values: CDR1 LNHDA, CDR2 SQIVND (reference sequence). The V segment lost 5 bases and the J segment 0 bases; nucleotides outside the gene matches: 7. This CDR3 is built from 16 residues. DNA of the CDR3: TGTGCCAGTAGTGCCTGGACAGGGGAGGACCAAGAGACCCAGTACTTC. Protein: CASSAWTGEDQETQYF. Filled out from reference TRBV19 and TRBJ2-5, the complete variable domain reads DGGITQSPKYLFRKEGQNVTLSCEQNLNHDAMYWYRQDPGQGLRLIYYSQIVNDFQKGDIAEGYSVSREKKESFPLTVTSAQKNPTAFYLCASSAWTGEDQETQYFGPGTRLLVL.

This clone was observed a few times. The chain carries TRBV11-3 and TRBJ1-1; D remains unclear. The CDR3 spans 11 residues. Germline V lookup: CDR1 SGHNT, CDR2 YENEEA. Deletions cut 6 bases from V and 1 base from J, with 3 bases between. The CDR3 region has the DNA TGTGCCAGCAGACAGAACACTGAAGCTTTCTTT. Translating it yields CASRQNTEAFF.

V usage is TRBV6-9 and J usage is TRBJ1-6; D not certain. CDR1 MNHGY and CDR2 SVAAGI come from the germline V gene. The ends were cut back, 0 bases at V and 6 bases at J, with 12 bases in the middle. The CDR3 is 16 amino acids. CDR3 nucleotide sequence: TGTGCCAGCAGTTATTCTCCCCGATACGCTAATTCACCCCTCCACTTT. It is translated as CASSYSPRYANSPLHF.

The V gene is TRBV5-1, the J gene TRBJ2-2; D not resolved. Per germline, CDR1 SGHRS and CDR2 YFSETQ. The CDR3 length is 16 residues. Trimming removed 4 bases at V and 0 bases at J, with 13 bases between. The CDR3 protein is CASSEVSTANTGELFF. The CDR3 DNA is TGCGCCAGCAGCGAAGTCAGCACAGCGAACACCGGGGAGCTGTTTTTT.

The rearrangement links TRBV19 to TRBJ2-3; D not resolved. Per germline, CDR1 LNHDA and CDR2 SQIVND (reference sequence). Trimming left V 5 bases short and J 2 bases short, with 5 bases between. The CDR3 has 12 residues. The CDR3 DNA is TGTGCCAGTAGTGTTCACACAGATACGCAGTATTTT. It yields the protein CASSVHTDTQYF.

The chain joins TRBV6-4 to TRBJ2-3, with D tentatively TRBD1 or TRBD2 (6 bases each). Germline CDR1 is MRHNA and CDR2 is SNTAGT. CDR3 size: 16 residues. The ends were cut back, 4 bases at V and 7 bases at J, with 21 bases in the middle. This CDR3 reads CASSASYGGERHTQYF. DNA of the CDR3: TGTGCCAGCAGTGCGTCGTACGGGGGCGAGAGACATACGCAGTATTTT.

The genes are TRBV19 and TRBJ2-1, with 11 bases aligning to TRBD2. Germline V gives CDR1 LNHDA, CDR2 SQIVND (reference sequence). V was clipped by 7 bases and J by 6 bases; unmatched bases: 11. This CDR3 has 16 residues. CDR3 nucleotide sequence: TGTGCCAGTACCTCGCCCGGCCTAGCGGGAGGCAATGAGCAGTTCTTC. It specifies CASTSPGLAGGNEQFF.

The gene calls are TRBV4-1 and TRBJ2-7; 8 nucleotides line up with TRBD1. CDR3 length: 14 residues. Unmatched junction bases numbered 2, after V lost 0 bases and J lost 4 bases. CDR1 is MGHRA and CDR2 is YSYEKL in the germline V gene. CDR3 residues: CASSQEQGVYEQYF. CDR3 DNA: TGCGCCAGCAGCCAAGAACAGGGGGTGTACGAGCAGTACTTC.

This clone appeared a single time. The J gene is TRBJ2-2, the V gene TRBV28; D call uncertain. V lost 7 bases and J 6 bases, leaving 9 bases between the germline ends. Germline CDR1 is MDHEN and CDR2 is SYDVKM. The CDR3 spans 12 residues. As DNA, the CDR3 is TGTGCCAGCACCCCGGGCGCCGGGGAGCTGTTTTTT. Amino acid sequence: CASTPGAGELFF.

The chain uses TRBV11-1 and TRBJ2-7; the D is unclear. Germline loops: CDR1 SGHAT, CDR2 FQDESV (reference sequence). CDR3 length: 14 amino acids. V dropped 2 bases and J dropped 2 bases, with 10 bases sitting between them. CDR3 DNA sequence: TGTGCCAGCAGCTTAACCACCAAAACCTACGAGCAGTACTTC. Translation: CASSLTTKTYEQYF.

The chain couples TRBV9 to TRBJ2-3, with TRBD2 identical over 8 bases. V was pared by 4 bases and J by 3 bases, with 4 bases of the junction left unmatched. Germline values: CDR1 SGDLS, CDR2 YYNGEE. The CDR3 runs 14 residues. CDR3 loop: CASSQGLATDTQYF. The CDR3 nucleotides are TGTGCCAGCAGCCAAGGACTAGCTACAGATACGCAGTATTTT.

V gene TRBV11-2 combines with J gene TRBJ2-4, with D maybe TRBD2 (5 bases). The CDR3 runs to 15 residues. CDR1 and CDR2 from the germline V gene are SGHAT and FQNNGV. V was cut by 1 base and J by 0 bases, with 7 bases left in between. The DNA of the CDR3 is TGTGCCAGCAGCTTAGGGACTCTAGCCAAAAACATTCAGTACTTC. It codes for CASSLGTLAKNIQYF.